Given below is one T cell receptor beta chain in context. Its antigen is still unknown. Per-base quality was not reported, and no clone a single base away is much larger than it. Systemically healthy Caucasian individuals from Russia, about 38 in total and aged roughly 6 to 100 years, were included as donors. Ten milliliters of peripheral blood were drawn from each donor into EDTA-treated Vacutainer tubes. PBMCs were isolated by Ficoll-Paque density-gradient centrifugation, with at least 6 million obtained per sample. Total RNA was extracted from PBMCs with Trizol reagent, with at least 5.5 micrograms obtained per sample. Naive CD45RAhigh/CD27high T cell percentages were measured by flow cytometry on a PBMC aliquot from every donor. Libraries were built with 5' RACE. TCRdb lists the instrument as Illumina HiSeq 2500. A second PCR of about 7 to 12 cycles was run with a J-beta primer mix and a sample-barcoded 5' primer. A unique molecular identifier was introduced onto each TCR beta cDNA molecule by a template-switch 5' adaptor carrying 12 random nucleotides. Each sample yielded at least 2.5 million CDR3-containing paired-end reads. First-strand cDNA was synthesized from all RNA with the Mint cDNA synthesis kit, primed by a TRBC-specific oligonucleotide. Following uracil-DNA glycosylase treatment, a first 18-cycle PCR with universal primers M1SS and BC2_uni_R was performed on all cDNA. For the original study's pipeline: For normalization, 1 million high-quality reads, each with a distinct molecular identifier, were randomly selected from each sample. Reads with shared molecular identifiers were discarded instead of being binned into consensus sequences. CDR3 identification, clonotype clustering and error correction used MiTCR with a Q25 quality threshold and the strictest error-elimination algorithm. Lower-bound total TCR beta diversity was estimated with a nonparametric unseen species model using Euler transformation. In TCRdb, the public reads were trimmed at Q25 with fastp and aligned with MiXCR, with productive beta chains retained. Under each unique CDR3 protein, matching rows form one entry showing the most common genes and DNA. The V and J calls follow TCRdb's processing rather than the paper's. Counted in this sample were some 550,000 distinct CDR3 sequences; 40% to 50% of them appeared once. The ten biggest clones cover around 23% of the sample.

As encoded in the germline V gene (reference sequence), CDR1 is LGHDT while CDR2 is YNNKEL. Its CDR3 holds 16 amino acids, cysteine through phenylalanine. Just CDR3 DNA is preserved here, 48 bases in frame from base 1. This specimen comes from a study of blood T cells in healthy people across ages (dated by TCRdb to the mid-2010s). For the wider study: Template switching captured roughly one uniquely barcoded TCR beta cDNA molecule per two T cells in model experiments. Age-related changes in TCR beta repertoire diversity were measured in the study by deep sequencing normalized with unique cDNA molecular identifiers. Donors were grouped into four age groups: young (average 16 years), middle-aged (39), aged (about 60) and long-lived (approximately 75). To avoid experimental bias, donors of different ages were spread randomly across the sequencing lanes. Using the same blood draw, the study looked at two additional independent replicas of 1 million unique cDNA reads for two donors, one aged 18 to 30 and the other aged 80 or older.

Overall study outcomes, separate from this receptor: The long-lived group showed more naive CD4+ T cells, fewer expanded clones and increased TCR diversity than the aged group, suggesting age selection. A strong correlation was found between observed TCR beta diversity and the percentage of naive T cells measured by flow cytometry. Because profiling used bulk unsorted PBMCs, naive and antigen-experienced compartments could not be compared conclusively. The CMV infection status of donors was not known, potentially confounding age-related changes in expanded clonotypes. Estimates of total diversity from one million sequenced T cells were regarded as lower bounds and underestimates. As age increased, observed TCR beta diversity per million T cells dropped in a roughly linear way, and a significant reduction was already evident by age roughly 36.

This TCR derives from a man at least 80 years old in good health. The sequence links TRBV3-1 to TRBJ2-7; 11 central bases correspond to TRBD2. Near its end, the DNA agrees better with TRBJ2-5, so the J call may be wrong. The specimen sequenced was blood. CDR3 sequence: CASSPLGTSGGKTQYF. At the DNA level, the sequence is TGTGCCAGCAGCCCGTTGGGGACTAGCGGTGGAAAGACCCAGTACTTC.